The clone carrying this T cell receptor beta chain was counted ten times or more. Its antigen is as yet unknown. This specimen belongs to a study of CD8 T cells in ankylosing spondylitis. Study findings and constraints: Disease-linked clones were reportedly significantly enriched in matched ankylosing spondylitis synovial fluid. One TCR beta motif, made up of 7 or 8 highly homologous variants, appeared characteristic of ankylosing spondylitis blood.

This CDR3 is 13 amino acids long. Germline V lookup: CDR1 ENHRY, CDR2 SYGVKD. V lost 6 bases, J lost 9 bases, and 15 bases lay in between. TCRdb re-analysed the 5' RACE reads in MiXCR, keeping a single row per CDR3 protein. Of 450,000 to 550,000 distinct CDR3 sequences in the sample, over 4% were seen once. The source material was blood, either unsorted or a sorted T cell fraction (not recorded which). The V gene is TRBV10-3, the J gene TRBJ2-1; D might be TRBD2 (5 bases). This TCR derives from a male donor with ankylosing spondylitis. The CDR3 region is CAISDYPRGEQFF. The CDR3 DNA follows: TGTGCCATCAGCGACTATCCTCGGGGTGAGCAGTTCTTC.